The 23 T cell receptor beta chains given below trace back to one sample, sequenced in a study of T cell repertoires in cytomegalovirus infection. TCRdb re-analysed the reads in MiXCR, keeping a single row per CDR3 protein. The table has about 830,000 distinct CDR3 sequences, 32% seen once. Antigen specificity for these receptors is unknown. This sample comprised cultured CD8+ T cells from PBMCs, obtained from culture after CMV antigen stimulation. All receptors come from a human donor in good health (CMV status not recorded). Some clones in this sample may be carry-over from other donors' samples.

This clonotype was seen many times. The rearrangement uses TRBV27 and TRBJ1-2, with D possibly TRBD1 on 6 matching bases. This CDR3 has 13 residues. V gave up 8 bases and J gave up 5 bases, with 15 bases separating them. From germline, CDR1 is MNHEY and CDR2 SMNVEV (reference sequence). In DNA form, the CDR3 reads TGTGCCAGCCGGGGCGGTACAGGGTATGGCTACACCTTC. This sequence encodes CASRGGTGYGYTF.

The table lists this clonotype with a count of one. The chain joins TRBV6-5 to TRBJ1-6; D possibly corresponds to TRBD1 (5 bases). CDR3 length equals 16 residues. V lost 6 bases and J lost 6, with 18 bases in between. Germline V lookup: CDR1 MNHEY, CDR2 SVGAGI. The CDR3 DNA reads TGTGCCAGCAGATCAGGGCCCCAGCGGTTTAATTCACCCCTCCACTTT. This translates into CASRSGPQRFNSPLHF.

This clonotype was detected only a few times. V and J are TRBV20-1 and TRBJ2-3; D is perhaps TRBD2 (5 bases). Trimming shortened V by 2 bases and J by 4 bases, and 10 bases separated the two germline ends. Germline V gene lookup returns CDR1 DFQATT and CDR2 SNEGSKA (reference sequence). The CDR3 runs to 13 residues. The chain's CDR3 is CSARPPDSDTQYF. CDR3 DNA: TGCAGTGCTAGACCCCCGGACTCAGATACGCAGTATTTT.

This clonotype was detected only a few times. The chain recombines TRBV9 with TRBJ2-7, with D uncertain. Trimming cost V 7 bases and J 5 bases, with 4 bases left between them. The CDR3 runs to 9 residues. CDR1 is SGDLS and CDR2 is YYNGEE in the germline V gene. The CDR3 DNA is TGTGCCAGCGGCAACGAGCAGTACTTC. It specifies CASGNEQYF.

V and J are TRBV7-9 and TRBJ2-3, with D perhaps TRBD1 (5 bases). Germline V gene data show CDR1 as SEHNR and CDR2 as FQNEAQ (reference sequence). The CDR3 spans 15 residues. CDR3 DNA sequence: TGTGCGACCCACCACCGGCAGGGTCCGACAGATACGCAGTATTTT. Translating gives CATHHRQGPTDTQYF.

With respect to this clonotype: This likely comes from a read error, as the CDR3 has no conserved phenylalanine or tryptophan at its end. This chain joins TRBV2 and TRBJ2-7; possibly TRBD1 for D (7 bases). V lost 3 bases to trimming and J lost 0 bases, with 15 bases between them. The CDR3 contains 16 residues. Germline CDR1 SNHLY, CDR2 FYNNEI. CDR3 sequence (DNA): TGTGCCAGCAGTGACCCGACAGGGAGGAGCTCCTACGAGCAGTACTCC. Its translation: CASSDPTGRSSYEQYS.

This clonotype was seen a handful of times. The chain uses TRBV12-3 or TRBV12-4 and TRBJ1-2, with TRBD1 as a possible D gene (5 bases). V shed 2 bases and J shed 6 bases, with 10 bases lying between them. The CDR3 is 13 residues long. The CDR3, as DNA: TGTGCCAGCAGTTTAATGGGGCTCGATGGCTACACCTTC. It specifies CASSLMGLDGYTF.

This clonotype was detected only a few times. The gene calls are TRBV7-9 and TRBJ2-7; D tentatively reads TRBD1 or TRBD2 (6 bases each). V lost 6 bases to trimming and J lost 2 bases, with 14 bases between them. This CDR3 contains 14 residues. CDR1 SEHNR and CDR2 FQNEAQ come from the germline V gene (reference sequence). The CDR3 DNA sequence: TGTGCCAGCAGTGGCGGGGACACACCCTACGAGCAGTACGTC. This translates into CASSGGDTPYEQYV.

This clonotype was counted only a few times. The chain uses TRBV20-1 and TRBJ1-2; 8 nucleotides align to TRBD1. Germline CDR1 reads DFQATT; CDR2 reads SNEGSKA (reference sequence). The CDR3 runs to 12 residues. Germline trimming cut 4 bases from V and 5 bases from J; bases unmatched to any gene: 3. The CDR3: CSATGGGYGYTF. The CDR3 DNA reads TGCAGTGCTACAGGGGGCGGATATGGCTACACCTTC.

This clonotype was detected a few times. The chain is built from TRBV10-3 and TRBJ2-7, with D maybe TRBD2 (6 bases). Germline CDR1 reads ENHRY; CDR2 reads SYGVKD. The V gene lost 4 bases and the J gene lost 5 bases, with 15 bases spanning the gap. The CDR3 length is 14 residues. In nucleotides, the CDR3 is TGTGCCATCAGTGCCTCTGGGGGGTTCGACGAGCAGTACTTC. Encoded protein: CAISASGGFDEQYF.

This clonotype was seen more than once but under ten times. The rearrangement joins TRBV9 to TRBJ1-1; TRBD1 matches 9 bases. The CDR3 runs to 16 residues. Germline CDR1 is SGDLS and CDR2 is YYNGEE. V gave up 4 bases and J gave up 1 base; unmatched junction bases: 8. CDR3 DNA: TGTGCCAGCAGCTCCAGACAGGGGGAGAAGAACACTGAAGCTTTCTTT. Its protein product is CASSSRQGEKNTEAFF.

The chain recombines TRBV5-5 with TRBJ1-2; D unclear. The CDR3 is 11 amino acids. With 8 bases removed from V and 5 bases from J, the gap between germline ends came to 10 bases. Germline values: CDR1 SGHKS, CDR2 YYEKEE (reference sequence). CDR3 nucleotide sequence: TGTGCCAGTGAGGGATGGTATGGCTACACCTTC. It encodes CASEGWYGYTF.

Only one count was recorded for this clonotype. This may arise from a read error, as a much more abundant clone is one base away. V gene TRBV7-6 combines with J gene TRBJ2-2; D might be TRBD2 (5 bases). The CDR3 is 15 residues long. CDR1 and CDR2 from the germline V gene are SGHVS and FNYEAQ. The CDR3 spells CASSLALGKVGELYF. For the CDR3, the DNA is TGTGCCAGCAGCTTAGCGCTGGGGAAAGTCGGGGAGCTGTATTTT.

The chain recombines TRBV27 with TRBJ2-7; tentative D call: TRBD1 (6 bases). Between the trimmed V and J ends, which lost 6 bases and 3 bases, there was a span of 21 bases. This CDR3 comprises 16 residues. Germline V lookup: CDR1 MNHEY, CDR2 SMNVEV (reference sequence). The CDR3, as DNA: TGTGCCAGCAGCTCATTGGACAGTCTAGCCATCTACGAGCAGTACTTC. Protein product: CASSSLDSLAIYEQYF.

The table lists this clonotype with many counts. The rearrangement joins TRBV7-8 to TRBJ2-7; tentative D call: TRBD2 (5 bases). The germline V gene has CDR1 SGHVS and CDR2 FQNEAQ. The V end was cut by 2 bases, the J end by 3 bases, with 11 bases between. This CDR3 comprises 14 residues. The CDR3 protein is CASSLLARFYEQYF. The CDR3 DNA sequence: TGTGCCAGCAGCTTACTAGCTCGATTCTACGAGCAGTACTTC.

A word on this clonotype: This clone may be a read error of a much larger clone one base away. The chain joins TRBV7-9 to TRBJ1-1, with TRBD1 identical over 8 bases. The CDR3 sequence is 15 residues long. The germline V gene has CDR1 SEHNR and CDR2 FQNEAQ (reference sequence). CDR3 amino acids: CVSSPTGGDGSEAFF. The CDR3 DNA sequence: TGTGTCAGCAGCCCCACAGGGGGTGACGGGTCTGAAGCTTTCTTT. Looking up the rest from reference TRBV7-9 and TRBJ1-1 gives the full variable domain: DTGVSQNPRHKITKRGQNVTFRCDPISEHNRLYWYRQTLGQGPEFLTYFQNEAQLEKSRLLSDRFSAERPKGSFSTLEIQRTEQGDSAMYLCVSSPTGGDGSEAFFGQGTRLTVV.

This clonotype occurred a few times. The chain couples TRBV28 to TRBJ2-7; a possible D gene is TRBD2 (5 bases). With 5 bases removed from V and 3 bases from J, the gap between germline ends came to 8 bases. In germline, CDR1 is MDHEN, CDR2 SYDVKM. This CDR3 has 12 amino acids. CDR3 bases: TGTGCCAGCAGTCGAGGGCTCTACGAGCAGTACGTC. Its translation is CASSRGLYEQYV.

This clonotype occurred a few times. V usage is TRBV9 and J usage is TRBJ2-1; D may be TRBD2 (6 bases). The CDR3 is 13 amino acids. V was pared by 6 bases and J by 7 bases, with 14 bases between. Germline V gives CDR1 SGDLS, CDR2 YYNGEE. CDR3 sequence reads: CASMAGNWNEQFF. In nucleotides, the CDR3 is TGTGCCAGCATGGCGGGGAACTGGAATGAGCAGTTCTTC.

This chain links TRBV12-3 or TRBV12-4 with TRBJ2-2, with TRBD2 matching 13 bases. V dropped 3 bases and J dropped 0; count of bases not matched to a gene: 7. The CDR3 is 19 amino acids. DNA of the CDR3: TGTGCCAGCAGTTTCATACTAGCGGGGGGGCGAGCGAACACCGGGGAGCTGTTTTTT. Translated: CASSFILAGGRANTGELFF.

Only a few counts were recorded for this clonotype. The gene calls are TRBV7-6 and TRBJ2-1; D perhaps matches TRBD1 (6 bases). Germline loops: CDR1 SGHVS, CDR2 FNYEAQ. V gave up 0 bases and J gave up 7 bases, with 16 bases separating them. The CDR3 is 16 residues long. The CDR3 DNA sequence: TGTGCCAGCAGCTTAGCGCCCCAACAGGGTTGGAATGAGCAGTTCTTC. It codes for CASSLAPQQGWNEQFF.

This clonotype was seen at least ten times. The chain carries TRBV7-6 and TRBJ2-1, with 13 positions matching TRBD2. Unmatched junction bases numbered 8, after V lost 4 bases and J lost 5 bases. Germline V gene data show CDR1 as SGHVS and CDR2 as FNYEAQ. This CDR3 is built from 17 residues. The CDR3, as DNA: TGTGCCAGCAGCTCGGGATGGACTAGCGGGGGACACAATGAGCAGTTCTTC. Translating gives CASSSGWTSGGHNEQFF. Based on the CDR3 plus reference TRBV7-6 and TRBJ2-1, the full variable domain is GAGVSQSPRYKVTKRGQDVALRCDPISGHVSLYWYRQALGQGPEFLTYFNYEAQQDKSGLPNDRFSAERPEGSISTLTIQRTEQRDSAMYRCASSSGWTSGGHNEQFFGPGTRLTVL.

The chain has TRBV4-2 and TRBJ2-3; D might be TRBD2 (6 bases). V was cut by 0 bases and J by 2 bases, with 6 bases left in between. This CDR3 is 14 amino acids long. CDR1 is LGHNA, CDR2 YNFKEQ, per germline. The CDR3 region has the DNA TGTGCCAGCAGCCAAGAGGACTACACAGATACGCAGTATTTT. It specifies CASSQEDYTDTQYF.

The chain joins TRBV7-8 to TRBJ1-4; TRBD1 aligns across 9 bases. The CDR3 is 16 amino acids. J was trimmed by 5 bases and V by 5 bases; bases with no gene match: 9. The germline V gene has CDR1 SGHVS and CDR2 FQNEAQ. Written as DNA, the CDR3 is TGTGCCAGCAGCCCCGATTGGGACAGGGCGAATGAAAAACTGTTTTTT. Amino acids: CASSPDWDRANEKLFF.